These 23 T cell receptor beta chains were sequenced from one sample in a study of cytomegalovirus exposure and HLA in healthy donors. PCR was performed using 60 Vbeta and 13 Jbeta primers. Method: immunoSEQ multiplex PCR; TCRdb's copy keeps in-frame clones and lacks some. The table has about 210,000 clones, 78% seen once. The sequenced sample was PBMCs. The source is a boy aged 10-17 years in good health and CMV-seronegative.

To note about this clone: This CDR3 is also generated by other DNA sequences in the sample. This chain connects TRBV27 to TRBJ2-7; 10 nucleotides match TRBD2. Germline trimming cut 5 bases from V and 4 bases from J; bases unmatched to any gene: 5. Germline V gives CDR1 MNHEY, CDR2 SMNVEV (reference sequence). CDR3 size: 14 residues. CDR3 bases: TGTGCCAGCAGTCTTAGCGGGGGGTCGTACGAGCAGTACTTC. It is translated as CASSLSGGSYEQYF.

V usage is TRBV10-3 and J usage is TRBJ2-7, with 11 bases aligning to TRBD2. The trim removed 6 bases at V and 5 bases at J, leaving 6 bases unmatched. The CDR3 is 14 amino acids. Per germline, CDR1 ENHRY and CDR2 SYGVKD. CDR3 region: CAISLSGGAHEQYF. As DNA, the CDR3 is TGTGCCATCAGCCTTAGCGGGGGGGCCCACGAGCAGTACTTC.

This chain links TRBV29-1 with TRBJ2-2; 8 bases match TRBD1. The CDR3 has 12 residues. Germline V lookup: CDR1 SQVTM, CDR2 ANQGSEA. V gave up 7 bases and J gave up 7 bases; unmatched junction bases: 5. CDR3: CSADRGNGELFF. The CDR3 bases are TGCAGCGCCGACAGGGGCAACGGGGAGCTGTTTTTT.

This clone came up a few times. The chain couples TRBV7-9 to TRBJ1-1; D unclear. Trimming took 2 bases from V and 2 from J, leaving 9 bases between them. The CDR3 spans 14 residues. CDR1 SEHNR and CDR2 FQNEAQ come from the germline V gene (reference sequence). The CDR3 here is CASSLRSVNTEAFF. CDR3 coding DNA: TGTGCCAGCAGCTTAAGATCGGTTAACACTGAAGCTTTCTTT.

The V gene is TRBV13, the J gene TRBJ1-5; no definite D call. Germline lookup yields CDR1 PRHDT and CDR2 FYEKMQ (reference sequence). V was clipped by 4 bases and J by 6 bases, with 10 bases between them. This CDR3 region has 13 residues. The CDR3 bases are TGTGCCAGCAGCTGGGGAGTTGGTCAGCCCCAGCATTTT. Its translation: CASSWGVGQPQHF.

This sequence joins TRBV11-3 and TRBJ1-2; TRBD1 matches 12 bases. The CDR3 covers 19 residues. V lost 5 bases to trimming and J lost 4 bases; unmatched junction nucleotides: 17. Germline assignment: CDR1 SGHNT and CDR2 YENEEA. The CDR3 DNA follows: TGTGCCAGCAGCCCGGGGGACGGGACAGGGGGCGCCCGTATCTATGGCTACACCTTC. It codes for CASSPGDGTGGARIYGYTF.

This clone came up a few times. V gene TRBV19 combines with J gene TRBJ1-2, with a tentative D call TRBD1 (6 bases). Trimming removed 6 bases at V and 2 bases at J, with 13 bases between. The CDR3 is made up of 14 amino acids. CDR1 LNHDA and CDR2 SQIVND come from the germline V gene (reference sequence). The CDR3 DNA follows: TGTGCCAGTAGCTCTCACAGGGCAAACTATGGCTACACCTTC. This encodes CASSSHRANYGYTF.

The V gene is TRBV10-1, the J gene TRBJ1-1, with D maybe TRBD1 (6 bases). CDR1 is WNHNN and CDR2 is SYGVQD in the germline V gene (reference sequence). The CDR3 has 13 residues. With 2 bases removed from V and 6 bases from J, the gap between germline ends came to 10 bases. This CDR3 is CASSEAGAAEAFF. The DNA for the CDR3 is TGCGCCAGCAGTGAGGCAGGGGCGGCTGAAGCTTTCTTT.

The J gene is TRBJ1-1, the V gene TRBV30, with TRBD1 matching 11 bases. Germline CDR1 and CDR2: GTSNPN and SVGIG (reference sequence). V dropped 0 bases and J dropped 7; count of bases not matched to a gene: 7. CDR3 length equals 15 residues. The CDR3 region has the DNA TGTGCCTGGAGTGTGGAGGACAGGGGGCTGGGTGAAGCTTTCTTT. Protein sequence: CAWSVEDRGLGEAFF.

The V and J genes are TRBV7-8 and TRBJ2-7, with D perhaps TRBD2 (7 bases). Germline CDR1 is SGHVS and CDR2 is FQNEAQ. The CDR3 extends over 16 amino acids. Between the trimmed V and J ends, which lost 4 bases and 7 bases, there was a span of 23 bases. The CDR3 DNA reads as TGTGCCAGCAGCTCGGGGGGCCCCGTGGGGGGATTTGAGCAGTACTTC. This codes for CASSSGGPVGGFEQYF.

The V gene is TRBV5-5, the J gene TRBJ1-2, with no clear D. The CDR3 covers 13 residues. The ends were cut back, 0 bases at V and 1 base at J, with 4 bases in the middle. Germline loops: CDR1 SGHKS, CDR2 YYEKEE (reference sequence). The CDR3, as DNA: TGTGCCAGCAGCTTGGGAGTTAACTATGGCTACACCTTC. Translating gives CASSLGVNYGYTF.

This clone was seen once. The J gene is TRBJ2-5, the V gene TRBV7-9, with TRBD1 matching over 8 bases. V shed 5 bases, J shed 0 bases, and the junction held 5 bases outside the gene matches. Germline assignment: CDR1 SEHNR and CDR2 FQNEAQ (reference sequence). CDR3 length: 15 residues. For the CDR3, the DNA is TGTGCCAGCAGCAAGCGACAGGGGTACCAAGAGACCCAGTACTTC. It encodes CASSKRQGYQETQYF.

The chain uses TRBV6-6 and TRBJ1-1; no definite D call. Trimming took 5 bases from V and 4 from J, leaving 8 bases between them. Germline V gene data show CDR1 as MNHNY and CDR2 as SVGAGI (reference sequence). The CDR3 runs 12 residues. The CDR3 here is CASSRLGTEAFF. As DNA, the CDR3 is TGTGCCAGCAGTAGACTGGGCACTGAAGCTTTCTTT.

The rearrangement joins TRBV7-2 to TRBJ1-1; D is undetermined. V lost 2 bases, J lost 8 bases, and 12 bases lay in between. The CDR3 has 13 amino acids. The germline CDR1 and CDR2 sequences are SGHTA and FQGNSA. CDR3 nucleotide sequence: TGTGCCAGCAGCTTATTAGTCGGGAAGGAAGCTTTCTTT. It translates to CASSLLVGKEAFF.

The V call is TRBV2, the J call TRBJ2-6; a weak D match, TRBD2 (6 bases). The ends were cut back, 7 bases at V and 0 bases at J, with 13 bases in the middle. CDR1 is SNHLY, CDR2 FYNNEI, per germline. The length of the CDR3 is 16 residues. The CDR3 coding sequence is TGTGCCAGCATCGGGGGTCGTGGCTCTGGGGCCAACGTCCTGACTTTC. Amino acid sequence: CASIGGRGSGANVLTF.

The chain carries TRBV5-1 and TRBJ2-7; 9 bases match TRBD1. The CDR3 consists of 14 residues. In germline, CDR1 is SGHRS, CDR2 YFSETQ. J was trimmed by 2 bases and V by 4 bases; bases with no gene match: 4. The CDR3 nucleotides are TGCGCCAGCAGCCGGGGACAGGGCCCCTACGAGCAGTACTTC. Translating gives CASSRGQGPYEQYF. Full variable domain (outside the CDR3, taken from reference TRBV5-1 and TRBJ2-7): KAGVTQTPRYLIKTRGQQVTLSCSPISGHRSVSWYQQTPGQGLQFLFEYFSETQRNKGNFPGRFSGRQFSNSRSEMNVSTLELGDSALYLCASSRGQGPYEQYFGPGTRLTVT.

The chain combines TRBV7-2 with TRBJ2-5; 10 bases are shared with TRBD2. The ends lost 6 bases at V and 9 bases at J; junction bases unmatched: 13. This CDR3 has 15 amino acids. The V gene's germline CDR1 is SGHTA and CDR2 FQGNSA. CDR3 loop: CASSPSGGAGGPQYF. The CDR3 DNA reads as TGTGCCAGCAGTCCGAGCGGGGGGGCTGGTGGTCCCCAGTACTTC. The full variable domain, rest sourced from reference TRBV7-2 and TRBJ2-5, is GAGVSQSPSNKVTEKGKDVELRCDPISGHTALYWYRQSLGQGLEFLIYFQGNSAPDKSGLPSDRFSAERTGGSVSTLTIQRTQQEDSAVYLCASSPSGGAGGPQYFGPGTRLLVL.

This clone was counted between two and nine times. The V and J genes are TRBV5-6 and TRBJ1-1; D is unresolved. CDR1 is SGHDT, CDR2 YYEEEE, per germline. V lost 5 bases to trimming and J lost 4 bases, with 15 bases between them. This CDR3 is built from 14 residues. The CDR3 DNA follows: TGTGCCAGCAGGCTTAATGTGGAGGGCACTGAAGCTTTCTTT. This translates into CASRLNVEGTEAFF.

The chain links TRBV30 to TRBJ2-3; 12 nucleotides agree with TRBD2. The length of the CDR3 is 15 residues. Losses at the gene ends were 5 bases for V and 2 bases for J; bases not matched to a gene: 5. CDR1 is GTSNPN, CDR2 SVGIG, per germline (reference sequence). CDR3 nucleotides: TGTGCCTGGCAACGACTAGCGGGAGACACAGATACGCAGTATTTT. Translated, it gives CAWQRLAGDTDTQYF. Full variable domain (missing parts from reference TRBV30 and TRBJ2-3): SQTIHQWPATLVQPVGSPLSLECTVEGTSNPNLYWYRQAAGRGLQLLFYSVGIGQISSEVPQNLSASRPQDRQFILSSKKLLLSDSGFYLCAWQRLAGDTDTQYFGPGTRLTVL.

The chain employs TRBV5-1 and TRBJ2-5, with TRBD2 identical over 8 bases. V shed 1 base, J shed 1 base, and the junction held 6 bases outside the gene matches. CDR3 length: 16 amino acids. Germline CDR1 is SGHRS and CDR2 is YFSETQ. CDR3 residues: CASSLHSGSPQETQYF. The CDR3 nucleotides are TGCGCCAGCAGCTTGCACAGCGGGAGTCCCCAAGAGACCCAGTACTTC.

The chain recombines TRBV7-3 with TRBJ2-2; D is undetermined. The CDR3 has 14 residues. Germline CDR1 SGHTA, CDR2 FQGTGA. Trimming left V 6 bases short and J 4 bases short, with 12 bases between. CDR3: CASSPGRVTGELFF. The DNA for the CDR3 is TGTGCCAGCAGTCCCGGCCGGGTCACCGGGGAGCTGTTTTTT.

This chain joins TRBV2 and TRBJ1-5; D is unresolved. The V gene's germline CDR1 is SNHLY and CDR2 FYNNEI. Trimming cost V 7 bases and J 5 bases, with 15 bases left between them. The CDR3 is 14 amino acids. CDR3 bases: TGTGCCAGCAATTATCAATGGTCGGATCAGCCCCAGCATTTT. Protein sequence: CASNYQWSDQPQHF.

This chain links TRBV4-1 with TRBJ1-2, with 8 nucleotides matching TRBD1. J lost 2 bases, V lost 1 base, and 0 bases had no gene match. CDR1 and CDR2 (germline): MGHRA, YSYEKL. This CDR3 is 14 amino acids long. CDR3 in amino acids: CASSQGTGNYGYTF. As DNA, the CDR3 is TGCGCCAGCAGCCAAGGGACAGGGAACTATGGCTACACCTTC.